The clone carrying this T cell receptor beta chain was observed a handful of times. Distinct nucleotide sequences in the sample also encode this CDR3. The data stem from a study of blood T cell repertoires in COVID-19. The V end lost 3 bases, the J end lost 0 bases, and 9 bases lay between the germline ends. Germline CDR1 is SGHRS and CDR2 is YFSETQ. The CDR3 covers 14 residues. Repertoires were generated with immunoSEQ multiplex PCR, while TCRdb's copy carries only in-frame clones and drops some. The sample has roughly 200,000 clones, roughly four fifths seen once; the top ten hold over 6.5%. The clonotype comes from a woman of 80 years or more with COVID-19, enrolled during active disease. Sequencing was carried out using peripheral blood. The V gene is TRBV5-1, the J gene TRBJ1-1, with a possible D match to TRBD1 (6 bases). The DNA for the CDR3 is TGCGCCAGCAGCTCACAGGGTATGAACACTGAAGCTTTCTTT. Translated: CASSSQGMNTEAFF.